The present T cell receptor (beta chain) was sequenced within a study of identical twins. TCRdb re-called the 5' RACE reads through MiXCR, storing one row per CDR3 protein. Counted here are approximately 190,000 distinct CDR3 sequences, roughly 15% occurring once; the ten biggest clones make up over 35%. V gave up 7 bases and J gave up 2 bases; unmatched junction bases: 4. Germline assignment: CDR1 SGHTA and CDR2 FQGNSA. The CDR3 sequence is 14 residues long. These data are also associated with another study on T cells expressing NK-cell markers. That paper adds: Restriction of the sorted population to alpha-beta TCR T cells was achieved in several experiments with an anti-gamma-delta TCR antibody.

The TCR comes from a woman aged 18-29 years in good health. Material: CD8+ T cells sorted from blood. The chain links TRBV7-2 to TRBJ2-7; TRBD2 aligns across 11 bases. The CDR3 DNA follows: TGTGCCAGCAAAAGACTAGCGGGAACCTACGAGCAGTACTTC. Protein: CASKRLAGTYEQYF.